A single sample is the source of the 25 T cell receptor beta chains below, sequenced in a study of cytomegalovirus exposure and HLA in healthy donors. The primer mix had 60 Vbeta and 13 Jbeta primers. Clones were sequenced by immunoSEQ multiplex PCR, and TCRdb holds only the in-frame ones, with some missing. The sample holds 160,000 or so clones. What was sequenced was PBMCs. Receptor source: a man younger than 45 in good health and CMV-seronegative.

This chain uses TRBV4-3 with TRBJ2-5, with D possibly being TRBD1 (6 bases). The DNA end is more similar to TRBJ2-7, so the J call may be wrong. CDR1 and CDR2 from the germline V gene are LGHNA and YSLEER. The CDR3 is 14 amino acids. This CDR3 reads CASSQGDTGSEQYF. DNA of the CDR3: TGCGCCAGCAGCCAAGGCGATACAGGGTCCGAGCAGTACTTC.

This chain connects TRBV11-2 to TRBJ2-1, with 10 bases aligning to TRBD2. Germline lookup yields CDR1 SGHAT and CDR2 FQNNGV. The CDR3 is 15 amino acids. Germline trimming cut 6 bases from V and 1 base from J; bases unmatched to any gene: 3. This chain's CDR3 is CASRFSGRSYNEQFF. The CDR3, as DNA: TGTGCCAGCAGATTTAGCGGGAGGTCCTACAATGAGCAGTTCTTC.

The chain has TRBV29-1 and TRBJ2-7, with D perhaps matching TRBD2 (5 bases). The CDR3 contains 11 residues. From germline, CDR1 is SQVTM and CDR2 ANQGSEA. Deletions cut 4 bases from V and 2 bases from J, with 6 bases between. DNA of the CDR3: TGCAGCGTTGTCGGGGCCTACGAGCAGTACTTC. This translates into CSVVGAYEQYF.

This chain joins TRBV19 and TRBJ2-5, with TRBD2 as a possible D gene (5 bases). V was trimmed by 9 bases and J by 5 bases, leaving 22 bases between them. This CDR3 is built from 15 residues. Germline CDR1 LNHDA, CDR2 SQIVND (reference sequence). The CDR3 loop is CASSTGVGVGETQYF. Written as DNA, the CDR3 is TGTGCCAGCTCAACCGGGGTGGGAGTCGGGGAGACCCAGTACTTC.

The gene calls are TRBV28 and TRBJ1-2; D remains unclear. The CDR3 consists of 13 residues. V lost 6 bases and J lost 4, with 12 bases in between. Germline CDR1 is MDHEN and CDR2 is SYDVKM. Here the CDR3 reads CASSYMGAYGYTF. CDR3 sequence (DNA): TGTGCCAGCAGCTACATGGGAGCCTATGGCTACACCTTC.

With regard to this clone: At one boundary the junction diverges from the germline segment, which might be a read error. DNA for the CDR3: TGTGCCAGCAGTTTGGCAGGGGCGGGCCTCCAAGAAAAACTGTTTTTT. Residues: CASSLAGAGLQEKLFF. The genes are TRBV5-6 and TRBJ1-4; D might be TRBD1 (6 bases). This CDR3 comprises 16 residues. Per germline, CDR1 SGHDT and CDR2 YYEEEE.

This chain links TRBV6-5 with TRBJ2-5; no clear D gene. The end of the DNA fits TRBJ2-7 better, so the J call may be wrong. This CDR3 spans 14 amino acids. Germline V CDR1 and CDR2: MNHEY, SVGAGI. Here the CDR3 DNA reads TGTGCCAGCAGTTACTCAACTGATGCCTACGAGCAGTACTTC. It codes for CASSYSTDAYEQYF.

This chain connects TRBV27 to TRBJ2-2; a possible D gene is TRBD2 (5 bases). Trimming took 1 base from V and 2 from J, leaving 8 bases between them. Germline V lookup: CDR1 MNHEY, CDR2 SMNVEV (reference sequence). The CDR3 has 15 amino acids. The CDR3 DNA sequence: TGTGCCAGCAGTTTATTTAGCGACAACACCGGGGAGCTGTTTTTT. Its protein product is CASSLFSDNTGELFF.

This chain joins TRBV19 and TRBJ1-5, with TRBD1 identical over 8 bases. This CDR3 comprises 15 residues. Germline V lookup: CDR1 LNHDA, CDR2 SQIVND (reference sequence). V lost 1 base, J lost 7 bases, and 6 bases stayed unmatched. CDR3: CASSIAIQGAQPQHF. DNA for the CDR3: TGTGCCAGTAGTATAGCAATCCAGGGGGCCCAGCCCCAGCATTTT. The full variable domain, in which reference TRBV19 and TRBJ1-5 provide the parts outside the CDR3, is DGGITQSPKYLFRKEGQNVTLSCEQNLNHDAMYWYRQDPGQGLRLIYYSQIVNDFQKGDIAEGYSVSREKKESFPLTVTSAQKNPTAFYLCASSIAIQGAQPQHFGDGTRLSIL.

DNA of the CDR3: TGTGCCAGCAGGATGACAGGTACCATGAACACTGAAGCTTTCTTT. This encodes CASRMTGTMNTEAFF. This chain connects TRBV7-2 to TRBJ1-1, with D possibly TRBD1 on 6 matching bases. V gave up 6 bases and J gave up 0 bases, with 14 bases separating them. From germline, CDR1 is SGHTA and CDR2 FQGNSA. This CDR3 spans 15 amino acids. Drawing the rest from reference TRBV7-2 and TRBJ1-1, the complete variable domain is GAGVSQSPSNKVTEKGKDVELRCDPISGHTALYWYRQSLGQGLEFLIYFQGNSAPDKSGLPSDRFSAERTGGSVSTLTIQRTQQEDSAVYLCASRMTGTMNTEAFFGQGTRLTVV.

CDR3 residues: CASSLTGPNTGELFF. CDR3 nucleotides: TGTGCCAGCAGCTTGACAGGACCAAACACCGGGGAGCTGTTTTTT. The chain joins TRBV7-2 to TRBJ2-2; D is perhaps TRBD1 (6 bases). CDR1 is SGHTA and CDR2 is FQGNSA in the germline V gene. With 3 bases removed from V and 2 bases from J, the gap between germline ends came to 10 bases. This CDR3 contains 15 residues.

With regard to this clone: Sequence at one end of the junction differs from germline and may be a read error. The sample carries other DNA sequences with the same CDR3. This chain links TRBV15 with TRBJ1-1; no clear D gene. This CDR3 comprises 14 residues. Germline V CDR1 and CDR2: LNHNV, YYDKDF (reference sequence). CDR3 nucleotide sequence: TGTGCCACCAGCAAGCGGACGGGGAACACTGAAGCCTTCTTT. This encodes CATSKRTGNTEAFF.

The chain combines TRBV11-2 with TRBJ2-2; TRBD1 agrees at 8 bases. Per the germline V gene, CDR1 is SGHAT and CDR2 is FQNNGV. Trimming cost V 5 bases and J 7 bases; bases outside gene matches: 9. The CDR3 is 15 residues long. The CDR3 here is CASSARTGRDGELFF. DNA of the CDR3: TGTGCCAGCAGCGCCAGGACAGGGCGAGACGGGGAGCTGTTTTTT.

The genes are TRBV27 and TRBJ2-7, with D tentatively TRBD1 (5 bases). The CDR3 has 13 amino acids. Between the trimmed V and J ends, which lost 6 bases and 5 bases, there was a span of 14 bases. The germline V gene encodes CDR1 MNHEY and CDR2 SMNVEV (reference sequence). CDR3: CASSPSGIDEQYF. The CDR3 bases are TGTGCCAGCAGCCCCTCAGGGATCGACGAGCAGTACTTC.

The CDR3 sequence: CASIHTVQGNTEAFF. The CDR3 DNA follows: TGTGCCAGCATCCACACGGTACAGGGGAACACTGAAGCTTTCTTT. The chain links TRBV7-9 to TRBJ1-1; weak D call: TRBD1 (6 bases). Between the trimmed V and J ends, which lost 7 bases and 1 base, there was a span of 16 bases. Germline V gives CDR1 SEHNR, CDR2 FQNEAQ (reference sequence). The CDR3 runs 15 residues.

Notes on this clone: Compared with germline, one end of the junction differs, possibly owing to a read error. The gene calls are TRBV16 and TRBJ1-5, with D maybe TRBD1 (6 bases). The CDR3 totals 14 residues. CDR1 and CDR2 (germline): KGHSY, FQNENV. The CDR3 nucleotides read TGTGCCAGCAGCCTAACGAATGGGGGCCAACAAAGCAAGTTT. It codes for CASSLTNGGQQSKF.

The genes are TRBV21-1 and TRBJ2-2; the table gives TRBD2 as D, unverified against the DNA. TRBV21-1 is annotated as a pseudogene. The CDR3 length is 19 residues. The CDR3 DNA sequence: TGTGCCAGCAGCACCGACGCCCGGAGCCTACTTCTCGACACCGGGGAGCTGTTTTTT. Its protein is CASSTDARSLLLDTGELFF.

V is TRBV5-1 and J is TRBJ2-1; maybe TRBD1 (5 bases). CDR1 is SGHRS and CDR2 is YFSETQ in the germline V gene. The CDR3 totals 16 residues. The V gene lost 0 bases and the J gene lost 4 bases, with 14 bases spanning the gap. This chain's CDR3 is CASSLEPVTGYNEQFF. As DNA, the CDR3 is TGCGCCAGCAGCTTGGAACCTGTTACAGGATACAATGAGCAGTTCTTC. Full variable domain (rest looked up from reference TRBV5-1 and TRBJ2-1): KAGVTQTPRYLIKTRGQQVTLSCSPISGHRSVSWYQQTPGQGLQFLFEYFSETQRNKGNFPGRFSGRQFSNSRSEMNVSTLELGDSALYLCASSLEPVTGYNEQFFGPGTRLTVL.

The chain has TRBV27 and TRBJ1-5; the D gene is possibly TRBD1 (5 bases). This CDR3 is built from 13 residues. V was cut by 3 bases and J by 5 bases, with 8 bases left in between. Germline V CDR1 and CDR2: MNHEY, SMNVEV (reference sequence). The CDR3 DNA is TGTGCCAGCAGTTTCTCAGGGTATCAGCCCCAGCATTTT. Protein product: CASSFSGYQPQHF.

J is TRBJ2-5 and V is TRBV5-6, with 8 bases lining up with TRBD1. The J call may not be correct, given that the DNA end is closer to TRBJ2-7. Germline V gives CDR1 SGHDT, CDR2 YYEEEE. The CDR3 extends over 15 amino acids. CDR3 in DNA: TGTGCCAGCAGCTCCCGGAGGGACAGGTCTGTCGAGCAGTACTTC. Amino acids: CASSSRRDRSVEQYF.

This chain uses TRBV28 with TRBJ1-2, with D possibly being TRBD1 (5 bases). Germline V gene lookup returns CDR1 MDHEN and CDR2 SYDVKM. The CDR3 is 16 residues long. Trimming shortened V by 7 bases and J by 4 bases, and 22 bases separated the two germline ends. The CDR3 DNA sequence: TGTGCCAGCACAACCAACCCCCCCTCAGGGTCCTATGGCTACACCTTC. This gives the protein CASTTNPPSGSYGYTF.

J is TRBJ1-1 and V is TRBV4-3, with 9 bases that match TRBD1. This CDR3 region has 14 residues. CDR1 is LGHNA and CDR2 is YSLEER in the germline V gene. Losses at the gene ends were 3 bases for V and 4 bases for J; bases not matched to a gene: 3. CDR3 region: CASSQTGGSTEAFF. Written as DNA, the CDR3 is TGCGCCAGCAGCCAGACAGGGGGGAGCACTGAAGCTTTCTTT.

The J gene is TRBJ2-5, the V gene TRBV18, with D maybe TRBD1 (6 bases). The J call could be wrong; TRBJ2-7 is a better fit for the DNA end. CDR3 size: 15 residues. Germline CDR1 reads KGHSH; CDR2 reads LQKENI. The CDR3: CASSPNEDSSYEQYF. The CDR3 DNA is TGTGCCAGCTCACCAAATGAGGACAGCTCCTACGAGCAGTACTTC.

This rearrangement joins TRBV7-2 to TRBJ2-7; tentative D call: TRBD2 (7 bases). The CDR3 sequence is 15 residues long. Germline CDR1 SGHTA, CDR2 FQGNSA. V lost 5 bases and J lost 6, with 20 bases in between. In DNA form, the CDR3 reads TGTGCCAGCAGCCCAAAGGGGGGGCGTTGGGGCGAGCAGTACTTC. Translating it yields CASSPKGGRWGEQYF.

The V call is TRBV2, the J call TRBJ1-2, with D possibly matching TRBD1 (6 bases). The CDR3 sequence is 12 residues long. V shed 3 bases and J shed 8 bases, with 10 bases lying between them. Germline loops: CDR1 SNHLY, CDR2 FYNNEI. The CDR3 DNA sequence: TGTGCCAGCAGTGAGTCAGGGGTAGGCTACACCTTC. This codes for CASSESGVGYTF. The variable domain in full, with the rest retrieved from reference TRBV2 and TRBJ1-2, is EPEVTQTPSHQVTQMGQEVILRCVPISNHLYFYWYRQILGQKVEFLVSFYNNEISEKSEIFDDQFSVERPDGSNFTLKIRSTKLEDSAMYFCASSESGVGYTFGSGTRLTVV.